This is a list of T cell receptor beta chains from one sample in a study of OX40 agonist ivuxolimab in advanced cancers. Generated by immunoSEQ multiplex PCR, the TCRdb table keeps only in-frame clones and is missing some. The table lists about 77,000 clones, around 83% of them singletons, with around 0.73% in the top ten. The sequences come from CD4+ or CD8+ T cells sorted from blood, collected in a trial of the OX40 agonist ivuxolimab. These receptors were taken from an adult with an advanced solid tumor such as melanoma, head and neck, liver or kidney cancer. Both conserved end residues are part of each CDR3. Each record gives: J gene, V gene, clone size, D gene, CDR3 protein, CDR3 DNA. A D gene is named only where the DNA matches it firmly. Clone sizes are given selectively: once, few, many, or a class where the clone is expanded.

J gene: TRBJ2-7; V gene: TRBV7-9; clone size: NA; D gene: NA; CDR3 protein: CASSLAGGYEQYF; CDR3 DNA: TGTGCCAGCAGCTTAGCGGGGGGCTACGAGCAGTACTTC
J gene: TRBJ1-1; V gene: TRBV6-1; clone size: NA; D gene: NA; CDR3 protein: CASSDRAGYTEAFF; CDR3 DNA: TGTGCCAGCAGTGACCGGGCAGGGTACACTGAAGCTTTCTTT
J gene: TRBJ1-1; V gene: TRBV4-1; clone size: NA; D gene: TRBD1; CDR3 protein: CASSQDTGGRTEAFF; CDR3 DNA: TGCGCCAGCAGCCAAGATACAGGGGGGAGAACTGAAGCTTTCTTT
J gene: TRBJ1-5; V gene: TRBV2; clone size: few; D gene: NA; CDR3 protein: CASRGSAGSNQPQHF; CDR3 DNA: TGTGCCAGCAGAGGGTCAGCTGGTAGCAATCAGCCCCAGCATTTT
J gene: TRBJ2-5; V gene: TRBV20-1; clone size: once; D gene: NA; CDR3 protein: CSARDYGTQYF; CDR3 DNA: TGCAGTGCTAGGGATTACGGGACCCAGTACTTC
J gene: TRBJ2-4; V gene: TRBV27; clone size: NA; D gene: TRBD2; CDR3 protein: CASSLNPPGLAGAKNIQYF; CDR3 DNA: TGTGCCAGCAGTTTAAACCCGCCGGGACTAGCGGGAGCCAAAAACATTCAGTACTTC
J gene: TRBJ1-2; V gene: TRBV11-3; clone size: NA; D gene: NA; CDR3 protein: CASSSRGDGYTF; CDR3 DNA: TGTGCCAGCAGCTCAAGGGGGGATGGCTACACCTTC
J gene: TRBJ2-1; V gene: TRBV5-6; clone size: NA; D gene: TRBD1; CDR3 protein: CASSRPTGGMDEQFF; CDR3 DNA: TGTGCCAGCAGCCGACCGACAGGGGGCATGGATGAGCAGTTCTTC
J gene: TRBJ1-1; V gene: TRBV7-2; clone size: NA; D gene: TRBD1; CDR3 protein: CASSLDGTVAFF; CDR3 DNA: TGTGCTAGCAGCTTGGATGGGACAGTGGCTTTCTTT
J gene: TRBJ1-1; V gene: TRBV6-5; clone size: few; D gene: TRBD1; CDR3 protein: CASRIHGTGGEAFF; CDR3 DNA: TGTGCCAGCAGGATACACGGGACAGGAGGTGAAGCTTTCTTT
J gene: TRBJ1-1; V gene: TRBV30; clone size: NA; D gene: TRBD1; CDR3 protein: CAWKEQGAQGTEAFF; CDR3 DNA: TGTGCCTGGAAGGAACAGGGGGCGCAGGGCACTGAAGCTTTCTTT
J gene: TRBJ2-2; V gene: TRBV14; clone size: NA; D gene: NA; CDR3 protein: CASSRLGSGTGELFF; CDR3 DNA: TGTGCCAGCAGCCGCCTTGGGTCAGGCACCGGGGAGCTGTTTTTT
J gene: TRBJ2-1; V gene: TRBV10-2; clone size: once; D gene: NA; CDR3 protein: CASRRGELYNEQFF; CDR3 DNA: TGCGCCAGCAGGCGAGGGGAGCTTTACAATGAGCAGTTCTTC
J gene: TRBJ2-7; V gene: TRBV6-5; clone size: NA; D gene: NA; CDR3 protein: CASSSTDEQYF; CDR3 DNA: TGTGCCAGCAGTTCGACCGACGAGCAGTACTTC
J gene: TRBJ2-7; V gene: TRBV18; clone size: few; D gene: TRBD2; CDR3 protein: CASSPRLAGGSYEQYF; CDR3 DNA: TGTGCCAGCTCACCGCGCCTAGCGGGGGGTTCCTACGAGCAGTACTTC
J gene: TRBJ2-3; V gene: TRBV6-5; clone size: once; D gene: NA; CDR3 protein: CASSYMGPQDTQYF; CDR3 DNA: TGTGCCAGCAGTTACATGGGACCTCAAGATACGCAGTATTTT
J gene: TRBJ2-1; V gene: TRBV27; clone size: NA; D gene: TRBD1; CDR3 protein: CASSRRQGSYNEQFF; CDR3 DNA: TGTGCCAGCAGTCGCAGACAGGGATCCTACAATGAGCAGTTCTTC
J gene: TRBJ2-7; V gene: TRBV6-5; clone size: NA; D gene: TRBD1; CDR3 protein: CASRQQGAYEQYF; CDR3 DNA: TGTGCCAGCCGCCAACAGGGGGCCTACGAGCAGTACTTC
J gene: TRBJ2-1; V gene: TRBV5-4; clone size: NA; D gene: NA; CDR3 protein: CASSFTDYNEQFF; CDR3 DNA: TGTGCCAGCAGCTTCACAGATTACAATGAGCAGTTCTTC
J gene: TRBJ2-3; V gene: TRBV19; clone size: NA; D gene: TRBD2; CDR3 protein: CASASLAGVDTQYF; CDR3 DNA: TGTGCCAGTGCGAGCCTAGCGGGAGTAGATACGCAGTATTTT
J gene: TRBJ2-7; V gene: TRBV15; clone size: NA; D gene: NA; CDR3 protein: CATSRDYLGYEQYF; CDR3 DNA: TGTGCCACCAGCAGAGATTATTTAGGCTACGAGCAGTACTTC
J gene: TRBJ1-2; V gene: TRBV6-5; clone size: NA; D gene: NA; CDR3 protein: CASRGSQGHYGYTF; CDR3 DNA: TGTGCCAGCAGGGGGTCTCAGGGGCACTATGGCTACACCTTC
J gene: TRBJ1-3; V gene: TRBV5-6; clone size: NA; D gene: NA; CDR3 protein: CASREGHSGNTIYF; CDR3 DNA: TGTGCCAGCAGAGAGGGCCACTCTGGAAACACCATATATTTT
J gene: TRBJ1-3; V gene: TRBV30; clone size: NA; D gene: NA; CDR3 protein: CAWSKERTAGNTIYF; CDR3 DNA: TGTGCCTGGAGTAAAGAGCGGACGGCAGGAAACACCATATATTTT
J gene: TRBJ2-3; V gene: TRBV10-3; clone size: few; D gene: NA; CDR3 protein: CAISEQTGADTQYF; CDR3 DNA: TGTGCCATCAGCGAACAGACTGGAGCGGATACGCAGTATTTT
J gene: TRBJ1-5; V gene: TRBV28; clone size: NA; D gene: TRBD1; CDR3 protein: CASRRGQGAGQPQHF; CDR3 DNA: TGTGCCAGCAGGCGGGGACAGGGGGCTGGGCAGCCCCAGCATTTT
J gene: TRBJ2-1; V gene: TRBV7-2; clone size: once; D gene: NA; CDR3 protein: CASSLSDGLARGGDEQFF; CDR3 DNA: TGTGCCAGCAGCTTAAGTGATGGACTCGCCAGAGGAGGGGATGAGCAGTTCTTC
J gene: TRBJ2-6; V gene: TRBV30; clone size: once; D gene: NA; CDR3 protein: CAWKVWRSSGANVLTF; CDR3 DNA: TGTGCCTGGAAAGTGTGGCGTAGCTCTGGGGCCAACGTCCTGACTTTC
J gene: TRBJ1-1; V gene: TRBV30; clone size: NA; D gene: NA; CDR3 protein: CAWSVRQNTEAFF; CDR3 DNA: TGTGCCTGGAGTGTACGACAGAACACTGAAGCTTTCTTT
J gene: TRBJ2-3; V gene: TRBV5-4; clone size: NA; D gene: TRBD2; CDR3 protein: CTSSLASGGGTDTQYF; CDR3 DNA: TGTACCAGCAGCTTGGCTAGCGGGGGGGGCACAGATACGCAGTATTTT
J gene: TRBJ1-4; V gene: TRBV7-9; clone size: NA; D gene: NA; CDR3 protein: CASSLNRGVNEKLFF; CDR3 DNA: TGTGCCAGCAGCTTGAATAGGGGAGTTAATGAAAAACTGTTTTTT
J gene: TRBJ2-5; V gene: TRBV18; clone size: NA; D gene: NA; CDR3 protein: CASSPLNGETQYF; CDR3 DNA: TGTGCCAGCTCACCACTTAACGGGGAGACCCAGTACTTC
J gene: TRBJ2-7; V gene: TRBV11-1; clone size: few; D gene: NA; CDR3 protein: CASSLGQTYEQYF; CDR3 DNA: TGTGCCAGCAGCTTAGGACAGACCTACGAGCAGTACTTC
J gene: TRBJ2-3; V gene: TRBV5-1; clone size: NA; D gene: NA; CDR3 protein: CASNGGREQDTQYF; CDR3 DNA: TGCGCCAGCAACGGGGGGCGGGAGCAAGATACGCAGTATTTT
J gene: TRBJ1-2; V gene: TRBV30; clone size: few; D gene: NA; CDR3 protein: CAWAQSNYGYTF; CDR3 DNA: TGTGCCTGGGCTCAGTCTAACTATGGCTACACCTTC
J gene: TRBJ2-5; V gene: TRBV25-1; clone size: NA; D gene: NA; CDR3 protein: CASSDRAKGDQYF; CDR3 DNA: TGTGCCAGCAGTGATCGAGCTAAAGGGGACCAGTACTTC
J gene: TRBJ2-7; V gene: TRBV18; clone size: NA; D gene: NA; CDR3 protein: CASSPRQAYEQYF; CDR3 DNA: TGTGCCAGCTCACCACGGCAGGCCTACGAGCAGTACTTC
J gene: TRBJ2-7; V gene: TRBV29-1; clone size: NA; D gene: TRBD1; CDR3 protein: CSVGGTAHYEQYF; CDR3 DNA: TGCAGCGTTGGTGGGACAGCCCACTACGAGCAGTACTTC
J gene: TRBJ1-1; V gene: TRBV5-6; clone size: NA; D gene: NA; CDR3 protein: CASSTVVGNTEAFF; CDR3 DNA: TGTGCCAGCAGCACAGTAGTAGGGAACACTGAAGCTTTCTTT
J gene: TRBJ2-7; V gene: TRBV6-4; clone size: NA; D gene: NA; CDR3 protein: CASSDSTIPTSYEQYF; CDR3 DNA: TGTGCCAGCAGTGACTCGACCATACCTACCTCCTACGAGCAGTACTTC
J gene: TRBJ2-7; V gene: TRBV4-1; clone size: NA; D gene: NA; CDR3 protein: CASSAQGGSPHEQYF; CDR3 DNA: TGCGCCAGCAGCGCACAAGGGGGAAGTCCCCACGAGCAGTACTTC
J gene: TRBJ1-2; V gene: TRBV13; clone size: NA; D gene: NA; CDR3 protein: CASSRQRREYGYTF; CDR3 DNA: TGTGCCAGCAGCCGACAAAGGAGAGAGTATGGCTACACCTTC